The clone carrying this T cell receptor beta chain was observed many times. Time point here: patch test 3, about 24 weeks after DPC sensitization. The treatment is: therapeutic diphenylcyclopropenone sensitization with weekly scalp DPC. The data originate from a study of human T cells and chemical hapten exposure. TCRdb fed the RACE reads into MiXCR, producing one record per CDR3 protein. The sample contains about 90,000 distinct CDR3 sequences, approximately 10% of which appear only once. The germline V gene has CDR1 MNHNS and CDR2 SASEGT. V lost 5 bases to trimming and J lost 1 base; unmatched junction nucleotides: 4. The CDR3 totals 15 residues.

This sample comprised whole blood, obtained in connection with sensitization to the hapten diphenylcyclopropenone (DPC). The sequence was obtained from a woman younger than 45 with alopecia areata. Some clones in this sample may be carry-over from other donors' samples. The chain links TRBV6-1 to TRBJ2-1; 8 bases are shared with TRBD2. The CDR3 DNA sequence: TGTGCCAGCAGTTCCAGCGGGGGTTCCTACAATGAGCAGTTCTTC. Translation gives CASSSSGGSYNEQFF.